A single sample gave rise to the 31 T cell receptor beta chains below, sequenced in a study of blood T cell repertoires in COVID-19. Generated by immunoSEQ multiplex PCR, the TCRdb table keeps only in-frame clones and is missing some. The table has fewer than 120,000 clones, around 68% seen once. The sample consisted of peripheral blood. The receptor source for this set is a woman aged 60-70 years with acute or convalescent COVID-19.

This clone was seen more than once but under ten times. The V and J genes are TRBV6-5 and TRBJ1-4, with a weak D call TRBD1 (5 bases). Germline V gene lookup returns CDR1 MNHEY and CDR2 SVGAGI. The CDR3 extends over 16 amino acids. V was trimmed by 2 bases and J by 1 base, leaving 11 bases between them. The CDR3 nucleotides read TGTGCCAGCAGTTACGGAGGGGTCGGAACTAATGAAAAACTGTTTTTT. This gives the protein CASSYGGVGTNEKLFF.

This sequence joins TRBV3-1 (or the pseudogene TRBV3-2) and TRBJ2-3; D possibly corresponds to TRBD2 (6 bases). V shed 5 bases and J shed 6 bases, with 6 bases lying between them. The CDR3 is 11 amino acids. Germline lookup yields CDR1 LGHDT and CDR2 YNNKEL (reference sequence). CDR3 DNA: TGTGCCAGCAGCGGGGGGGATACGCAGTATTTT. Its protein is CASSGGDTQYF.

The chain links TRBV7-6 to TRBJ1-6; TRBD1 agrees at 12 bases. After removal of 6 bases from V and 7 bases from J, the junction contained 1 base not matched to a gene. Germline loops: CDR1 SGHVS, CDR2 FNYEAQ. This CDR3 comprises 14 residues. Written as DNA, the CDR3 is TGTGCCAGCAGGGGACAGGGGGCGAATTCACCCCTCCACTTT. Translation: CASRGQGANSPLHF.

The CDR3 spells CASSLEGGNQPQHF. The CDR3 DNA reads as TGTGCCAGCAGTTTAGAGGGTGGGAATCAGCCCCAGCATTTT. The genes are TRBV28 and TRBJ1-5; D unclear. The CDR3 loop spans 14 amino acids. Germline V CDR1 and CDR2: MDHEN, SYDVKM. V dropped 2 bases and J dropped 4 bases, with 9 bases sitting between them.

The chain couples TRBV10-3 to TRBJ2-1; 7 nucleotides match TRBD2. CDR3 length: 13 residues. Looked up from germline, CDR1 is ENHRY and CDR2 is SYGVKD. The ends lost 7 bases at V and 9 bases at J; junction bases unmatched: 9. Here the CDR3 reads CAITPGLVGEQFF. CDR3 DNA sequence: TGTGCCATCACTCCAGGACTAGTTGGTGAGCAGTTCTTC.

This clone appeared a few times. The chain recombines TRBV29-1 with TRBJ2-3, with 9 nucleotides matching TRBD1. The germline V gene encodes CDR1 SQVTM and CDR2 ANQGSEA. The junction had 11 bases not matched to a gene; V was cut back by 5 bases and J by 2 bases. The CDR3 runs to 16 residues. The CDR3 region has the DNA TGCAGCGTTCATAACAGGGGGCGAAAAATCACAGATACGCAGTATTTT. Translated, it gives CSVHNRGRKITDTQYF.

The V gene is TRBV5-1, the J gene TRBJ2-7; TRBD1 aligns across 8 bases. V lost 1 base and J lost 1; bases outside the gene matches: 7. The germline gives CDR1 SGHRS, CDR2 YFSETQ. The CDR3 is 16 amino acids. CDR3 loop: CASSLLWTGPSYEQYF. In nucleotides, the CDR3 is TGCGCCAGCAGCTTGTTGTGGACAGGGCCTTCCTACGAGCAGTACTTC.

The genes are TRBV9 and TRBJ2-7; 8 bases match TRBD1. CDR1 is SGDLS, CDR2 YYNGEE, per germline. CDR3 length: 15 residues. V was pared by 4 bases and J by 2 bases, with 8 bases of the junction left unmatched. The chain's CDR3 is CASSNGQGGTYEQYF. The CDR3 DNA follows: TGTGCCAGCAGCAACGGACAGGGTGGGACCTACGAGCAGTACTTC.

The chain couples TRBV30 to TRBJ2-3, with a tentative D call TRBD2 (5 bases). Germline CDR1 reads GTSNPN; CDR2 reads SVGIG (reference sequence). This CDR3 is 14 amino acids long. The ends were cut back, 4 bases at V and 1 base at J, with 12 bases in the middle. CDR3 DNA sequence: TGTGCCTGGACGGGGAGTCAGGGCACAGATACGCAGTATTTT. Amino acids: CAWTGSQGTDTQYF.

Only a few counts were recorded for this clone. This sequence joins TRBV7-9 and TRBJ2-4; TRBD2 matches 7 bases. The CDR3 spans 15 residues. Germline V gene lookup returns CDR1 SEHNR and CDR2 FQNEAQ (reference sequence). V was pared by 5 bases and J by 1 base, with 5 bases of the junction left unmatched. The CDR3 region is CASSPVGGAKNIQYF. The CDR3 coding sequence is TGTGCCAGCAGCCCTGTGGGGGGGGCCAAAAACATTCAGTACTTC.

This rearrangement joins TRBV7-2 to TRBJ1-6; D unresolved. Per germline, CDR1 SGHTA and CDR2 FQGNSA. Trimming stripped 7 bases from V and 5 bases from J, with 12 bases between. CDR3 length: 14 residues. The CDR3 coding sequence is TGTGCCAGCACCCCGAACGGAGATAATTCACCCCTCCACTTT. Protein product: CASTPNGDNSPLHF.

Comments on this clone: An end of the junction does not agree with germline; a read error may underlie this. This chain joins TRBV30 and TRBJ2-3; D uncertain. The CDR3 contains 14 residues. Germline CDR1 is GTSNPN and CDR2 is SVGIG (reference sequence). The CDR3 DNA reads TGTGCCTGGAGTGTAGGTCAGTTCACAGATATGCAGTATTTT. This gives the protein CAWSVGQFTDMQYF.

V is TRBV30 and J is TRBJ2-3, with D unclear. The germline gives CDR1 GTSNPN, CDR2 SVGIG (reference sequence). This CDR3 has 11 residues. Deletions cut 4 bases from V and 5 bases from J, with 7 bases between. The CDR3 region has the DNA TGTGCCTGGACTGTCGGAGATACGCAGTATTTT. Residues: CAWTVGDTQYF.

The gene calls are TRBV28 and TRBJ2-5; D is unclear. Germline V gene data show CDR1 as MDHEN and CDR2 as SYDVKM. This CDR3 is built from 12 residues. The V gene lost 6 bases and the J gene lost 5 bases, with 10 bases spanning the gap. The CDR3 spells CASSGSRETQYF. CDR3 in DNA: TGTGCCAGCAGCGGCTCGAGGGAGACCCAGTACTTC.

This clone appeared once. The rearrangement links TRBV19 to TRBJ1-1; 8 bases match TRBD1. Germline assignment: CDR1 LNHDA and CDR2 SQIVND (reference sequence). After removal of 8 bases from V and 3 bases from J, the junction contained 11 bases not matched to a gene. This CDR3 comprises 15 residues. The CDR3 DNA follows: TGTGCCAGTCCTCGGACAGGGTCTTTGGACACTGAAGCTTTCTTT. Amino acids: CASPRTGSLDTEAFF.

This clone was observed once. The genes are TRBV4-2 and TRBJ2-1, with 7 bases matching TRBD2. Unmatched junction bases numbered 9, after V lost 0 bases and J lost 1 base. This CDR3 region has 18 residues. The germline V gene encodes CDR1 LGHNA and CDR2 YNFKEQ. The CDR3 nucleotides are TGTGCCAGCAGCCAAGAACAGAGGGCAGCGGGGTCCTACAATGAGCAGTTCTTC. Its protein product is CASSQEQRAAGSYNEQFF.

The gene calls are TRBV29-1 and TRBJ2-2; tentatively, D is TRBD2 (6 bases). Trimming left V 3 bases short and J 3 bases short, with 11 bases between. This CDR3 is built from 14 residues. The germline gives CDR1 SQVTM, CDR2 ANQGSEA. CDR3 sequence (DNA): TGCAGCGTTGACGGGGGACGGCACACCGGGGAGCTGTTTTTT. Translating gives CSVDGGRHTGELFF.

The rearrangement uses TRBV5-1 and TRBJ2-1; 10 bases agree with TRBD2. CDR3 length: 15 amino acids. V was clipped by 1 base and J by 9 bases; unmatched bases: 7. Per the germline V gene, CDR1 is SGHRS and CDR2 is YFSETQ. The CDR3 nucleotides are TGCGCCAGCAGCTTGATAGCGGGGGGTGCCATTGAGCAGTTCTTC. Translated: CASSLIAGGAIEQFF.

V usage is TRBV5-1 and J usage is TRBJ1-6; weak D call: TRBD1 (5 bases). Trimming stripped 0 bases from V and 8 bases from J, with 12 bases between. This CDR3 region has 15 residues. Germline loops: CDR1 SGHRS, CDR2 YFSETQ. The CDR3 nucleotides are TGCGCCAGCAGCTTGGCAGGGCCAGGTTATTCACCCCTCCACTTT. Protein: CASSLAGPGYSPLHF. The full variable domain, in which reference TRBV5-1 and TRBJ1-6 provide the parts outside the CDR3, is KAGVTQTPRYLIKTRGQQVTLSCSPISGHRSVSWYQQTPGQGLQFLFEYFSETQRNKGNFPGRFSGRQFSNSRSEMNVSTLELGDSALYLCASSLAGPGYSPLHFGNGTRLTVT.

This clone was detected only once. The chain links TRBV5-1 to TRBJ2-7, with 8 bases fitting TRBD1. The CDR3 spans 17 residues. With V trimmed by 4 bases and J by 5 bases, 17 bases remained unmatched. Germline CDR1 is SGHRS and CDR2 is YFSETQ. CDR3 DNA: TGCGCCAGCAGCCCCTACTGGCAGGGGGCGGGGAATCACGAGCAGTACTTC. It translates to CASSPYWQGAGNHEQYF. The whole variable domain, remainder taken from reference TRBV5-1 and TRBJ2-7, is KAGVTQTPRYLIKTRGQQVTLSCSPISGHRSVSWYQQTPGQGLQFLFEYFSETQRNKGNFPGRFSGRQFSNSRSEMNVSTLELGDSALYLCASSPYWQGAGNHEQYFGPGTRLTVT.

This clone was detected a few times. Distinct nucleotide sequences in the sample also encode this CDR3. V is TRBV29-1 and J is TRBJ2-1; D ambiguous. CDR3 size: 13 residues. Germline loops: CDR1 SQVTM, CDR2 ANQGSEA. The V end lost 4 bases, the J end lost 0 bases, and 7 bases lay between the germline ends. CDR3 protein: CSVAYSSYNEQFF. CDR3 sequence (DNA): TGCAGCGTTGCTTACAGCTCCTACAATGAGCAGTTCTTC.

This chain joins TRBV2 and TRBJ1-1; TRBD1 is a possible D gene (5 bases). The CDR3 is 14 amino acids. V shed 4 bases and J shed 4 bases, with 13 bases lying between them. Per germline, CDR1 SNHLY and CDR2 FYNNEI. The chain's CDR3 is CASSGAGGSTEAFF. The CDR3, as DNA: TGTGCCAGCAGTGGGGCGGGGGGAAGCACTGAAGCTTTCTTT.

The V call is TRBV7-2, the J call TRBJ2-1, with D perhaps matching TRBD2 (7 bases). The CDR3 has 15 amino acids. V gave up 2 bases and J gave up 12 bases, with 20 bases separating them. CDR1 and CDR2 from the germline V gene are SGHTA and FQGNSA. The CDR3 spells CASSLQGGGAVRQFF. The CDR3, as DNA: TGTGCCAGCAGCTTACAGGGTGGGGGGGCAGTACGGCAGTTCTTC.

The rearrangement links TRBV6-1 to TRBJ2-7; TRBD1 matches 9 bases. The V gene's germline CDR1 is MNHNS and CDR2 SASEGT. The CDR3 spans 17 residues. The V and J ends lost 2 bases and 4 bases, in that order; junction bases with no gene match: 12. As DNA, the CDR3 is TGTGCCAGCAGTGAATGGGGACAGGGTTCCTATTTGTACGAGCAGTACTTC. Its translation is CASSEWGQGSYLYEQYF.

This clone came up once. CDR3 in amino acids: CASSLDARWYEQYF. The CDR3 DNA reads as TGTGCCAGCAGTTTAGACGCCAGGTGGTACGAGCAGTACTTC. The V and J genes are TRBV28 and TRBJ2-7; D unresolved. Trimming took off 2 bases at V and 4 bases at J, with 12 bases between the two ends. Germline values: CDR1 MDHEN, CDR2 SYDVKM. The CDR3 spans 14 residues.

The chain is built from TRBV7-9 and TRBJ1-5; 7 positions match TRBD1. Germline V gene data show CDR1 as SEHNR and CDR2 as FQNEAQ (reference sequence). With 5 bases clipped from V and 0 bases from J, the junction kept 7 bases outside the gene matches. The CDR3 contains 16 residues. The CDR3 DNA follows: TGTGCCAGCAGCCGGGACAGTGCGTATAGCAATCAGCCCCAGCATTTT. It specifies CASSRDSAYSNQPQHF.

The chain links TRBV3-1 (or the pseudogene TRBV3-2) to TRBJ2-6, with a tentative D call TRBD1 (6 bases). The germline V gene has CDR1 LGHDT and CDR2 YNNKEL (reference sequence). Trimming removed 0 bases at V and 1 base at J, with 13 bases between. The CDR3 sequence is 18 residues long. The CDR3 is CASSQDQQGFSGANVLTF. The CDR3, as DNA: TGTGCCAGCAGCCAAGATCAACAGGGTTTTTCTGGGGCCAACGTCCTGACTTTC.

The chain is built from TRBV9 and TRBJ2-6; perhaps TRBD1 as D (7 bases). V shed 2 bases and J shed 0 bases, with 12 bases lying between them. CDR1 is SGDLS and CDR2 is YYNGEE in the germline V gene. The CDR3 length is 17 residues. CDR3 residues: CASSVTGTPSGANVLTF. In DNA form, the CDR3 reads TGTGCCAGCAGCGTGACAGGGACTCCCTCTGGGGCCAACGTCCTGACTTTC.

In its sample, this clone was seen once. The V call is TRBV30, the J call TRBJ1-5, with D maybe TRBD1 (5 bases). Per the germline V gene, CDR1 is GTSNPN and CDR2 is SVGIG (reference sequence). CDR3 length: 17 amino acids. V gave up 1 base and J gave up 3 bases, with 19 bases separating them. DNA of the CDR3: TGTGCCTGGAGTGGGCCCAGGGATAAGGGCTCCAATCAGCCCCAGCATTTT. It specifies CAWSGPRDKGSNQPQHF.

This clone was seen more than once but under ten times. The gene calls are TRBV6-5 and TRBJ2-7; maybe TRBD1 (6 bases). V was pared by 8 bases and J by 1 base, with 12 bases between. The CDR3 runs to 13 residues. Germline CDR1 is MNHEY and CDR2 is SVGAGI. The CDR3 DNA sequence: TGTGCCAGCGATGGACAGCGATCCTACGAGCAGTACTTC. Translated, it gives CASDGQRSYEQYF.

This clone was seen a single time. The chain joins TRBV5-6 to TRBJ2-3; D unclear. V was clipped by 0 bases and J by 5 bases, with 10 bases between them. This CDR3 is built from 14 residues. Germline loops: CDR1 SGHDT, CDR2 YYEEEE. The CDR3 loop is CASSLAGVGDTQYF. The CDR3 DNA reads as TGTGCCAGCAGCTTGGCAGGCGTAGGAGATACGCAGTATTTT.